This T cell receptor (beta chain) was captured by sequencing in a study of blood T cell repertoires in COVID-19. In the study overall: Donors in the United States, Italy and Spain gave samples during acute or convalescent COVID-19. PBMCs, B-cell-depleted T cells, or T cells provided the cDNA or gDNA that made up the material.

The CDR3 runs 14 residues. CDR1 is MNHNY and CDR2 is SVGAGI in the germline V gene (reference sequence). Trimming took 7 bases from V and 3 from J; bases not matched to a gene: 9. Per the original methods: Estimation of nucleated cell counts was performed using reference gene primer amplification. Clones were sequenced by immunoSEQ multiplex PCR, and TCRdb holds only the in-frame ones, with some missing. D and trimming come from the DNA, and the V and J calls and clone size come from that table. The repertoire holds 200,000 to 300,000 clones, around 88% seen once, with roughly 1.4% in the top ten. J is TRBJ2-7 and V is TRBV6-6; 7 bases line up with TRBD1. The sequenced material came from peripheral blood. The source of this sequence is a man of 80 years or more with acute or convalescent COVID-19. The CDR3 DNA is TGTGCCAGCACCCAAGGACAGGCGGGCTACGAGCAGTACTTC. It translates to CASTQGQAGYEQYF.